Below are 14 T cell receptor beta chains sequenced from a single sample in a study of regulatory T cells in long-lasting Graves disease. Time point: newly diagnosed GD, antithyroid drugs for less than 3 months. Extracted RNA from PBMCs served as the source of the TCR library. Through Arm-PCR of CDR3 regions and iRepertoire HTBI primers, TCR beta libraries were built. In TCRdb, the multiplex PCR reads were re-called with MiXCR into one record per CDR3 protein. The sample carries about 300,000 distinct CDR3 sequences, about a sixth recorded once. Sequenced here: peripheral blood mononuclear cells (PBMCs), sampled at new diagnosis, from a patient treated with antithyroid drugs. The receptors stem from a female donor with Graves disease.

Many counts were recorded for this clonotype. The chain recombines TRBV28 with TRBJ2-1, with a possible D match to TRBD2 (5 bases). V was clipped by 4 bases and J by 8 bases, with 15 bases between them. The germline V gene has CDR1 MDHEN and CDR2 SYDVKM. This CDR3 comprises 14 residues. As DNA, the CDR3 is TGTGCCAGCAGTTCTTGGTCCCTAGCTGATGAGCAGTTCTTC. Encoded protein: CASSSWSLADEQFF.

This clonotype was detected many times. J is TRBJ1-1 and V is TRBV25-1; D not resolved. The CDR3 extends over 14 amino acids. Germline CDR1 and CDR2: MGHDK and SYGVNS. V lost 3 bases and J lost 3, with 11 bases in between. The CDR3 is CASSDPGIDTEAFF. CDR3 nucleotides: TGTGCCAGCAGTGACCCGGGAATAGACACTGAAGCTTTCTTT.

This clonotype was seen more than once but under ten times. This rearrangement joins TRBV6-2 or TRBV6-3 to TRBJ2-1; possibly TRBD1 for D (6 bases). V lost 5 bases, J lost 10 bases, and 18 bases lay in between. The CDR3 consists of 14 residues. Germline CDR1 MNHEY, CDR2 SVGEGT. The CDR3 bases are TGTGCCAGCAGTGGGGTCACAGGGTCAGACGAGCAGTTCTTC. This codes for CASSGVTGSDEQFF.

The genes are TRBV7-9 and TRBJ2-7; the D call may be TRBD1 or TRBD2 (6 bases each). This CDR3 has 18 amino acids. Trimming removed 1 base from V and 6 bases from J, with 25 bases in between. Germline V CDR1 and CDR2: SEHNR, FQNEAQ (reference sequence). This CDR3 is CASSLVPQFGGTMGEQYF. In DNA form, the CDR3 reads TGTGCCAGCAGCTTAGTACCCCAGTTCGGCGGGACAATGGGCGAGCAGTACTTC. The whole variable domain, filled in from reference TRBV7-9 and TRBJ2-7, reads DTGVSQNPRHKITKRGQNVTFRCDPISEHNRLYWYRQTLGQGPEFLTYFQNEAQLEKSRLLSDRFSAERPKGSFSTLEIQRTEQGDSAMYLCASSLVPQFGGTMGEQYFGPGTRLTVT.

In its sample, this clonotype was seen many times. This rearrangement joins TRBV5-6 to TRBJ2-7; the D call may be TRBD1 or TRBD2 (5 bases each). The CDR3 length is 17 residues. In germline, CDR1 is SGHDT, CDR2 YYEEEE. V gave up 3 bases and J gave up 0 bases, with 19 bases separating them. This CDR3 is CASSSPAGTPNSYEQYF. In DNA form, the CDR3 reads TGTGCCAGCAGCTCACCGGCCGGGACCCCTAACTCCTACGAGCAGTACTTC.

This clonotype was observed at least ten times. The rearrangement uses TRBV7-9 and TRBJ2-7, with D hard to call. Trimming left V 8 bases short and J 5 bases short, with 22 bases between. This CDR3 spans 15 amino acids. Germline values: CDR1 SEHNR, CDR2 FQNEAQ (reference sequence). The DNA for the CDR3 is TGTGCCAGCTCCCCAATGCTGACGTCCCCCCACGAGCAGTACTTC. It yields the protein CASSPMLTSPHEQYF.

In this sample, this clonotype turned up many times. This rearrangement joins TRBV28 to TRBJ2-7; D gene ambiguous. Trimming cost V 7 bases and J 2 bases, with 18 bases left between them. Germline V gene lookup returns CDR1 MDHEN and CDR2 SYDVKM. This CDR3 has 15 amino acids. The CDR3 nucleotides are TGTGCCAGCATGCCCTCCGGGCAGTCAACCTACGAGCAGTACTTC. Translation: CASMPSGQSTYEQYF.

There are many counts of this clonotype. V and J are TRBV2 and TRBJ1-5; 7 bases fit TRBD1. Germline V lookup: CDR1 SNHLY, CDR2 FYNNEI. With V trimmed by 5 bases and J by 7 bases, 11 bases remained unmatched. This CDR3 region has 15 residues. The CDR3 is CASSRQTAGGQPQHF. The CDR3 nucleotides are TGTGCCAGCAGTCGACAGACGGCAGGGGGGCAGCCCCAGCATTTT.

Concerning this clonotype itself: This likely traces to a read error, being one base from a far larger clone. The V call is TRBV28, the J call TRBJ2-3, with D possibly being TRBD2 (6 bases). The CDR3 is made up of 15 amino acids. The germline gives CDR1 MDHEN, CDR2 SYDVKM. V lost 10 bases to trimming and J lost 6 bases, with 23 bases between them. CDR3 in DNA: TGTGCCAACAGCTCCTGGGGGGAAATGATGGATACGCAGTATTTT. The encoded protein is CANSSWGEMMDTQYF.

This clonotype was detected many times. V is TRBV28 and J is TRBJ1-2; 9 bases map to TRBD1. Unmatched junction bases numbered 15, after V lost 6 bases and J lost 4 bases. CDR3 size: 17 residues. Germline V CDR1 and CDR2: MDHEN, SYDVKM. The CDR3 DNA reads as TGTGCCAGCAGAGCACCGGGACAGGGAATGAGGCGCTATGGCTACACCTTC. Amino acid sequence: CASRAPGQGMRRYGYTF.

This clonotype was picked up one time. The V call is TRBV2, the J call TRBJ1-1; TRBD1 aligns across 9 bases. This CDR3 contains 15 residues. Germline assignment: CDR1 SNHLY and CDR2 FYNNEI. J lost 8 bases, V lost 4 bases, and 11 bases had no gene match. The CDR3 here is CASSAGQGPAVEAFF. The DNA of the CDR3 is TGTGCCAGCAGTGCAGGACAGGGGCCCGCGGTAGAAGCTTTCTTT.

At least ten counts were recorded for this clonotype. The chain links TRBV12-3 or TRBV12-4 to TRBJ2-1; TRBD2 is a possible D gene (6 bases). The CDR3 runs 13 residues. The ends were cut back, 3 bases at V and 8 bases at J, with 11 bases in the middle. CDR3 bases: TGTGCCAGCAGTTTCGGCGGGGAGGATGAGCAGTTCTTC. It translates to CASSFGGEDEQFF.

The chain is built from TRBV10-3 and TRBJ2-7; D is uncertain. V was pared by 4 bases and J by 0 bases, with 16 bases between. The germline V gene encodes CDR1 ENHRY and CDR2 SYGVKD. This CDR3 spans 16 amino acids. CDR3 loop: CAISGLDGGVSYEQYF. As DNA, the CDR3 is TGTGCCATCAGTGGGTTGGACGGTGGGGTCTCCTACGAGCAGTACTTC.

This clonotype was counted ten times or more. This likely comes from a read error, as the CDR3 has no conserved phenylalanine or tryptophan at its end. The DNA is left out, because the CDR3 cannot be placed on it with certainty; the CDR3 is given as TCRdb lists it. The gene calls are TRBV12-3 or TRBV12-4 and TRBJ1-3; the table's D call TRBD1 went unverified against the DNA. The CDR3 extends over 10 residues, inclusive of both ends. The CDR3 is CASRNQGAYS.